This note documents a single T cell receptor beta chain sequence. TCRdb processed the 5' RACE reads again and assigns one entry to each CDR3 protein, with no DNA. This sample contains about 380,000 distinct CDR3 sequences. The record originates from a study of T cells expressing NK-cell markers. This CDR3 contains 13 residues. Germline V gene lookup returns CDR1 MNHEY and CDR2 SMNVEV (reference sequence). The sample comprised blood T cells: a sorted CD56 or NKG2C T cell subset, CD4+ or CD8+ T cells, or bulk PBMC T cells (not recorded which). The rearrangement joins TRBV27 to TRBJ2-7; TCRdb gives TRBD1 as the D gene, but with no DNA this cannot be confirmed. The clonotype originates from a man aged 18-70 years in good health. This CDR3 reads CASSLYGAQEQYF.